This T cell receptor (beta chain) was sequenced during a study of OX40 agonist ivuxolimab in advanced cancers. CDR3 size: 15 residues. Germline V gene data show CDR1 as KGHSH and CDR2 as LQKENI. The V gene lost 2 bases and the J gene lost 4 bases, with 13 bases spanning the gap. Generated by immunoSEQ multiplex PCR, the TCRdb table keeps only in-frame clones and is missing some. This sample has some 80,000 clones, with 84% found just once. This rearrangement joins TRBV18 to TRBJ2-3; D not resolved. The receptor's source is an adult with an advanced solid tumor such as melanoma, head and neck, liver or kidney cancer. The starting material was CD4+ or CD8+ T cells sorted from blood, obtained in a trial of the OX40 agonist ivuxolimab. In nucleotides, the CDR3 is TGTGCCAGCTCACCAAACTCGGTCGGCCCAGATACGCAGTATTTT. Translated, it gives CASSPNSVGPDTQYF.